Detailed here is one T cell receptor (beta chain). The data stem from a study of blood T cell repertoires in COVID-19. Across the whole study: T cells, B-cell-depleted T cells, or PBMCs supplied cDNA or gDNA.

Measured with immunoSEQ multiplex PCR; TCRdb has only the in-frame clones, and not every one. The data show just under 250,000 clones, about 90% seen once. CDR3 size: 16 residues. J gave up 6 bases and V 5 bases, and 13 bases lay outside the gene matches. Per the germline V gene, CDR1 is LGHDT and CDR2 is YNNKEL (reference sequence). This sequence was found in a woman in her 30s who had recovered from COVID-19. Sequenced material: peripheral blood. The rearrangement uses TRBV3-1 (or the pseudogene TRBV3-2) and TRBJ2-1; 7 bases align to TRBD1. The CDR3 coding sequence is TGTGCCAGCAGCAACATCGTTGGGTCAGGGGGCAATGAGCAGTTCTTC. This translates into CASSNIVGSGGNEQFF.